The text below deals with one TCR beta chain. V lost 0 bases and J lost 2; bases outside the gene matches: 4. The CDR3 contains 15 residues. Germline V gene sequence: CDR1 DFQATT, CDR2 SNEGSKA (reference sequence). This entry comes from a study of CD8 T cells in Susac syndrome. Random hexamers were used to reverse transcribe roughly 0.5 to 1 ug of RNA. By means of immunoSEQ multiplex PCR, TCR beta CDR3 spanning 54 Vbeta and 13 Jbeta underwent amplification. TCRdb itself ran the immunoSEQ multiplex PCR reads through MiXCR, one entry per CDR3 protein. The table includes a few hundred thousand distinct CDR3 sequences, around 95% detected once. TEMRA cells were FACS-enriched and CD8+ and CD4+ T cells negatively isolated.

The chain has TRBV20-1 and TRBJ2-1; 7 positions match TRBD2. The source of this sequence is a human donor with multiple sclerosis. Sequences were obtained from CD4+ T cells from PBMCs. The CDR3 here is CSARDLLAAYNEQFF. CDR3 DNA: TGCAGTGCTAGAGATCTCCTAGCGGCCTACAATGAGCAGTTCTTC.